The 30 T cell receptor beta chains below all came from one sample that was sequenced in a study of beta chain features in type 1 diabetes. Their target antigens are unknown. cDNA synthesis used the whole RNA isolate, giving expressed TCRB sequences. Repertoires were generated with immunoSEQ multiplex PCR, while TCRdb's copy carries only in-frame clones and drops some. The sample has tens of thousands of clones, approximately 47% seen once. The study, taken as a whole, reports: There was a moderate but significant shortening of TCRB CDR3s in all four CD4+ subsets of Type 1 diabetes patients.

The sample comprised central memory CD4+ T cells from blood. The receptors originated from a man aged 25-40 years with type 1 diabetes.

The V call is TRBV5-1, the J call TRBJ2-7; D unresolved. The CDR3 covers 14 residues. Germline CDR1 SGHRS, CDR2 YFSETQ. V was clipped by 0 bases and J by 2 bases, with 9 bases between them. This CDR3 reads CASSLVRHTYEQYF. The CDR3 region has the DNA TGCGCCAGCAGCTTGGTCCGACATACCTACGAGCAGTACTTC.

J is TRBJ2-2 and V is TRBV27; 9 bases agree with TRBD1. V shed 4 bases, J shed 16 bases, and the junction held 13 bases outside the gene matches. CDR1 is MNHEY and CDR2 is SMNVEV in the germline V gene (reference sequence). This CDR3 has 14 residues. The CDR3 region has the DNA TGTGCCAGCAGTTCCTGGGGACAGGGACGCCCCGCGTTTTTT. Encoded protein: CASSSWGQGRPAFF.

CDR3 nucleotide sequence: TGTGCCAGCAGCCCCGGGACTAGCGGTTACACAGATACGCAGTATTTT. Its protein is CASSPGTSGYTDTQYF. The chain combines TRBV7-9 with TRBJ2-3; TRBD2 agrees at 11 bases. Trimming removed 5 bases from V and 2 bases from J; junction bases left unmatched: 6. The germline gives CDR1 SEHNR, CDR2 FQNEAQ (reference sequence). The CDR3 runs to 16 residues.

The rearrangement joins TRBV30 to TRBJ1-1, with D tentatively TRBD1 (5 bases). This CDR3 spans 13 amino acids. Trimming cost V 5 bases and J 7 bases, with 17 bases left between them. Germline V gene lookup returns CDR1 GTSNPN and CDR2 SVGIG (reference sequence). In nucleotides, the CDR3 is TGTGCCTGGGCCCGGGGGGATGAGGATGAAGCTTTCTTT. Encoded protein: CAWARGDEDEAFF.

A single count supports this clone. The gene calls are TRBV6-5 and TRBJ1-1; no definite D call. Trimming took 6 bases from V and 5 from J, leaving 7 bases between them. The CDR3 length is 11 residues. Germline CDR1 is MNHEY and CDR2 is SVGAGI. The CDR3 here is CASRLKTEAFF. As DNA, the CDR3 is TGTGCCAGCAGACTTAAGACTGAAGCTTTCTTT.

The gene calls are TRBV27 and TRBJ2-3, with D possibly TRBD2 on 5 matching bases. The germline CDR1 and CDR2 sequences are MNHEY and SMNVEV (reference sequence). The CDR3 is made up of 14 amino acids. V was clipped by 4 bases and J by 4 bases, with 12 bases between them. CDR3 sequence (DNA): TGTGCCAGCAGTTCGCAGGTTAGCGCAGATACGCAGTATTTT. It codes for CASSSQVSADTQYF.

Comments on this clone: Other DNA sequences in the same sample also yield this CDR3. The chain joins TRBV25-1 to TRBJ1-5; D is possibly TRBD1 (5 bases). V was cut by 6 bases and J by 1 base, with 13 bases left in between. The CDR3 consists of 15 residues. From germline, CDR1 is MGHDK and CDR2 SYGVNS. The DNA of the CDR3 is TGTGCCAGCAGGGGGCGTGGGGGGAGCAATCAGCCCCAGCATTTT. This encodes CASRGRGGSNQPQHF.

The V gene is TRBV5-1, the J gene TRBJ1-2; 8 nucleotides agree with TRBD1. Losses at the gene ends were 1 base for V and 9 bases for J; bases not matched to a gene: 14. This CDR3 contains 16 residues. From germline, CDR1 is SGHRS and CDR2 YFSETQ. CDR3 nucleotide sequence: TGCGCCAGCAGCTTGACACCAGGACAGGGCTCTGGGAGCTACACCTTC. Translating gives CASSLTPGQGSGSYTF.

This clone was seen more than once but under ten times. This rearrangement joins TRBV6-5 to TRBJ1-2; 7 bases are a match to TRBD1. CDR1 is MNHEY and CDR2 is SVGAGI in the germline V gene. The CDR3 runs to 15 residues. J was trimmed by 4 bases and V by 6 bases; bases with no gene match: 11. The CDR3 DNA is TGTGCCAGCAGCCGACCCGGGACAGAGGGCTATGGCTACACCTTC. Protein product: CASSRPGTEGYGYTF.

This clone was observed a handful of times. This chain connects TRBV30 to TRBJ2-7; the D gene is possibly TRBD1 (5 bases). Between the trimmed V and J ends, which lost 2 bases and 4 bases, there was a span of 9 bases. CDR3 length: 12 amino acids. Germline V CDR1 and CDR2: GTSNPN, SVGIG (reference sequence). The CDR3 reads CAWSLQAYEQYF. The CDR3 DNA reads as TGTGCCTGGAGTTTACAGGCATACGAGCAGTACTTC.

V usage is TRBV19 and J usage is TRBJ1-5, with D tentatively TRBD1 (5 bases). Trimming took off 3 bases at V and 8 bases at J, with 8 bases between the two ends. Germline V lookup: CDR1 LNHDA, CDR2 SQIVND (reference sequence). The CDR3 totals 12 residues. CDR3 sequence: CASSIGGEPQHF. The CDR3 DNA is TGTGCCAGTAGTATTGGGGGGGAGCCCCAGCATTTT.

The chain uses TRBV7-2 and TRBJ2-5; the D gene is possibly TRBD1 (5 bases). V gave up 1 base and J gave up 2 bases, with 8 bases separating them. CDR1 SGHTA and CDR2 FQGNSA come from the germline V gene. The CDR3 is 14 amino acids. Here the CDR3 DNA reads TGTGCCAGCAGCTTAGAGGGGCGGCAAGAGACCCAGTACTTC. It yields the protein CASSLEGRQETQYF.

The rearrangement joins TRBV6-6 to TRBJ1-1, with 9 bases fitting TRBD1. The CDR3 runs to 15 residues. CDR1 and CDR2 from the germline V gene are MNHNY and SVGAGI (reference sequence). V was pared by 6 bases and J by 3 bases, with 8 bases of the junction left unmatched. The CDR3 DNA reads TGTGCCAGCAGCAAACAGGGGGCTGGGGACACTGAAGCTTTCTTT. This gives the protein CASSKQGAGDTEAFF.

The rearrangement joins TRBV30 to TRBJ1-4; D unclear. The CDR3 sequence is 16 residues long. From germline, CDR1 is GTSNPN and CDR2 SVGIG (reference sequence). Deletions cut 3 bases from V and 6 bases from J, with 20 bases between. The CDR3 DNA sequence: TGTGCCTGGAGCAAAACCCGGACGGGAGGAGATGAAAAACTGTTTTTT. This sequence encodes CAWSKTRTGGDEKLFF.

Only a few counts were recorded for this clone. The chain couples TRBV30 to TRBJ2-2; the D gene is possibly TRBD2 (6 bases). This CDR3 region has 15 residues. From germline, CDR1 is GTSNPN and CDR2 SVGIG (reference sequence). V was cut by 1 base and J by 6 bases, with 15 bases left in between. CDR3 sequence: CAWSGGASPAGELFF. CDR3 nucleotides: TGTGCCTGGAGTGGCGGGGCCTCCCCGGCCGGGGAGCTGTTTTTT. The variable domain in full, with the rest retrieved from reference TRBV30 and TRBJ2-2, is SQTIHQWPATLVQPVGSPLSLECTVEGTSNPNLYWYRQAAGRGLQLLFYSVGIGQISSEVPQNLSASRPQDRQFILSSKKLLLSDSGFYLCAWSGGASPAGELFFGEGSRLTVL.

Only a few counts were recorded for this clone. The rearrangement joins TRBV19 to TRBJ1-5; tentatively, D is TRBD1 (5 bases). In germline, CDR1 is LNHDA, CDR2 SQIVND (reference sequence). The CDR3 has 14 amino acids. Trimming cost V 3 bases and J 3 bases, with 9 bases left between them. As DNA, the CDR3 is TGTGCCAGTAGTATGGTGACAGCCAATCAGCCCCAGCATTTT. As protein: CASSMVTANQPQHF.

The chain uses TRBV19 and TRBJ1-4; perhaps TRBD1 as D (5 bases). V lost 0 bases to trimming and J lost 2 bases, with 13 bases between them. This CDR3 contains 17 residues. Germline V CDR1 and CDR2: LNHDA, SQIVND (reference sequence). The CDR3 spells CASSIDRMGGTNEKLFF. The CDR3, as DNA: TGTGCCAGTAGTATAGACCGGATGGGGGGGACTAATGAAAAACTGTTTTTT.

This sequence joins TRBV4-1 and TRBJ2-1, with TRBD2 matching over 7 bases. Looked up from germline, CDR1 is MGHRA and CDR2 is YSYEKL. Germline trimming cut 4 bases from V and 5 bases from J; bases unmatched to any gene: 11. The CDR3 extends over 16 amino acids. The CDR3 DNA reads TGCGCCAGCAGCCGCGGGGGACTACCGACCGACAATGAGCAGTTCTTC. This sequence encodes CASSRGGLPTDNEQFF.

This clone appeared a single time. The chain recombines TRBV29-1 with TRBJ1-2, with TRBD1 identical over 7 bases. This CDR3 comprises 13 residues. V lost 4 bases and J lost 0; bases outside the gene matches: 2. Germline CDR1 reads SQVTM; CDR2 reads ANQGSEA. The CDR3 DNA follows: TGCAGCGTTGGAGGACAGGCTAACTATGGCTACACCTTC. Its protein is CSVGGQANYGYTF.

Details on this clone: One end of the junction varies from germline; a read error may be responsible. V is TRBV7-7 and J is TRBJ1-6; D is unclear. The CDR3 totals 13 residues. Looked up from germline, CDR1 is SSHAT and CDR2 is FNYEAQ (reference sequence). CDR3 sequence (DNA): TGTGCTAGCAGCTCGGGTCTTAATTCACCCCTCCACTTT. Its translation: CASSSGLNSPLHF.

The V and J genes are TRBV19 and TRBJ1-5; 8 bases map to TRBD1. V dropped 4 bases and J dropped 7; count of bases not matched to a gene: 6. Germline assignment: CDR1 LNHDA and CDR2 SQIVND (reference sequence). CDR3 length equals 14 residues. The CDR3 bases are TGTGCCAGTAGTACCAGACAGGGGAGGCAGCCCCAGCATTTT. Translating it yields CASSTRQGRQPQHF.

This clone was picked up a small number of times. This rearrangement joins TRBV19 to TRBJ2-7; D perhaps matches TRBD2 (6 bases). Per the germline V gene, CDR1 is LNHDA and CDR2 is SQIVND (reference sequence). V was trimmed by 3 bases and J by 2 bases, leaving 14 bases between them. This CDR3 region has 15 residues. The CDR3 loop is CASSIFLATTYEQYF. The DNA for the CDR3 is TGTGCCAGTAGTATCTTCCTAGCGACTACCTACGAGCAGTACTTC.

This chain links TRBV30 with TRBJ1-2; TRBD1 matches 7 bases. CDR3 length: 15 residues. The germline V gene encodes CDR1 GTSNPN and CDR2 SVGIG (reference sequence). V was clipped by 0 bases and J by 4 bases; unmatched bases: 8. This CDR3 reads CAWSVQSGQFYGYTF. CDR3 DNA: TGTGCCTGGAGTGTACAATCGGGACAGTTCTATGGCTACACCTTC. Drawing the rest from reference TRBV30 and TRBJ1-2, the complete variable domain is SQTIHQWPATLVQPVGSPLSLECTVEGTSNPNLYWYRQAAGRGLQLLFYSVGIGQISSEVPQNLSASRPQDRQFILSSKKLLLSDSGFYLCAWSVQSGQFYGYTFGSGTRLTVV.

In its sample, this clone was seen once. CDR3 region: CASSFQGTGELFF. In DNA, the CDR3 is TGTGCCAGCAGCTTCCAGGGGACCGGGGAGCTGTTTTTT. This sequence joins TRBV11-2 and TRBJ2-2, with D possibly matching TRBD1 (6 bases). Germline loops: CDR1 SGHAT, CDR2 FQNNGV. This CDR3 has 13 residues. V was trimmed by 3 bases and J by 5 bases, leaving 7 bases between them.

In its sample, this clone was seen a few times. The CDR3 coding sequence is TGTGCCAGCAGGACCACCGGGACAGGGGTTGAGCAGTACTTC. This codes for CASRTTGTGVEQYF. The gene calls are TRBV6-6 and TRBJ2-7; 10 bases map to TRBD1. This CDR3 spans 14 amino acids. V lost 6 bases to trimming and J lost 7 bases; unmatched junction nucleotides: 9. From germline, CDR1 is MNHNY and CDR2 SVGAGI (reference sequence).

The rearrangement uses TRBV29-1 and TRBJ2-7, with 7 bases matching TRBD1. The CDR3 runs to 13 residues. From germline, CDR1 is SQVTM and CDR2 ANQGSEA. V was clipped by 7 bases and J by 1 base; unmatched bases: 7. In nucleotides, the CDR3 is TGCAGCGCCGGGGACAGCACATCCTACGAGCAGTACTTC. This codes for CSAGDSTSYEQYF.

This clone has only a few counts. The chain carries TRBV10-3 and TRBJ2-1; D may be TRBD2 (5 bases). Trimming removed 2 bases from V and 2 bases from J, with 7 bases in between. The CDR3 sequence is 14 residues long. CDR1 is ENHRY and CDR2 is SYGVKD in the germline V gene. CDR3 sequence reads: CAISETGTYNEQFF. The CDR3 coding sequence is TGTGCCATCAGTGAGACCGGGACCTACAATGAGCAGTTCTTC.

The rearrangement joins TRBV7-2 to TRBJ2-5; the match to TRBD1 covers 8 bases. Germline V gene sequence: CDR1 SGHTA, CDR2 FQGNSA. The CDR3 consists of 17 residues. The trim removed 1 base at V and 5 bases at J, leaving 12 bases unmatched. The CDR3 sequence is CASSLGPAGGLRETQYF. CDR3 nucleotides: TGTGCCAGCAGCTTAGGTCCGGCAGGGGGCTTAAGGGAGACCCAGTACTTC. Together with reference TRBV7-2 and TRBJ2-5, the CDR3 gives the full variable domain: GAGVSQSPSNKVTEKGKDVELRCDPISGHTALYWYRQSLGQGLEFLIYFQGNSAPDKSGLPSDRFSAERTGGSVSTLTIQRTQQEDSAVYLCASSLGPAGGLRETQYFGPGTRLLVL.

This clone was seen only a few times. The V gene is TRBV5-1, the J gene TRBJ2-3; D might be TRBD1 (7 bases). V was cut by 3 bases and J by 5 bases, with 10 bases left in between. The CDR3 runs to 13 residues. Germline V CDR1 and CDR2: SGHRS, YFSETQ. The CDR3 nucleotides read TGCGCCAGCAGCTGGGGGGACAGAGATACGCAGTATTTT. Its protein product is CASSWGDRDTQYF.

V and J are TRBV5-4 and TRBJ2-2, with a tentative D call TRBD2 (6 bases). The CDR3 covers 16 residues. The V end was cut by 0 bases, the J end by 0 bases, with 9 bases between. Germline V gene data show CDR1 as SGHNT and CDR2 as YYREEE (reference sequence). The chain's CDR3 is CASSLEAGPNTGELFF. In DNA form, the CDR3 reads TGTGCCAGCAGCTTGGAGGCGGGGCCGAACACCGGGGAGCTGTTTTTT.